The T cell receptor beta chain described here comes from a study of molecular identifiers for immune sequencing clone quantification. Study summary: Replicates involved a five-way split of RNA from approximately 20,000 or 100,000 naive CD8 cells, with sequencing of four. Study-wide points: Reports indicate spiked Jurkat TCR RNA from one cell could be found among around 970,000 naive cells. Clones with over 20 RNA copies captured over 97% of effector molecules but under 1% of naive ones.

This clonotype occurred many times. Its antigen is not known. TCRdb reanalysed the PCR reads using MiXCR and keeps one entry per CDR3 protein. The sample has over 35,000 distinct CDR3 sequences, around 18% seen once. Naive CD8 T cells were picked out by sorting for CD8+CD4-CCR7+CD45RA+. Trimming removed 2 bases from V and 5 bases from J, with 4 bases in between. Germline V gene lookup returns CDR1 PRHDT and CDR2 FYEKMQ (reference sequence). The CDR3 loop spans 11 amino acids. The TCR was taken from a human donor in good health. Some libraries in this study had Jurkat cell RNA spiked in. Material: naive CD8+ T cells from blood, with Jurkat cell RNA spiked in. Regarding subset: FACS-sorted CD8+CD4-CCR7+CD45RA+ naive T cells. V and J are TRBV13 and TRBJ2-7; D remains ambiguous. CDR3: CASSLTNEQYF. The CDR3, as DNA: TGTGCCAGCAGCTTAACAAACGAGCAGTACTTC.